This T cell receptor (beta chain) emerged from a study of T cell responses to AZD1222 COVID-19 vaccine. Findings and limits, study-wide: After the peak T cell response, and only then, were repertoires sampled. Across the whole spike, CD4 TCRs peaked at regions 160-218 and 743-854. Clonal diversity may have been underestimated in mostly white British donors. Nearly half of the spike-specific TCRs reportedly recognize variant regions that carry no mutations.

Germline lookup yields CDR1 SGDLS and CDR2 YYNGEE. Trimming at V came to 2 bases and at J to 3 bases, leaving 1 base not matched to a gene. The CDR3 sequence is 13 residues long. Clones were sequenced by immunoSEQ multiplex PCR, and TCRdb holds only the in-frame ones, with some missing. The data hold about 130,000 clones, with approximately 86% observed a single time. Details on this clone: Antigen: not known.

The source is an adult in good health. This rearrangement joins TRBV9 to TRBJ1-1, with 7 bases identical to TRBD1. Specimen: peripheral blood, collected on day 0 of AZD1222 vaccination. CDR3 sequence: CASSVQGDTEAFF. CDR3 sequence (DNA): TGTGCCAGCAGCGTTCAGGGGGACACTGAAGCTTTCTTT.